A selection of T cell receptor beta chains follows, all from one sample in a study of blood T cell repertoires in COVID-19. Sequenced by immunoSEQ multiplex PCR; TCRdb stores in-frame clones only, minus some. The table includes fewer than 350,000 clones, roughly 88% detected once. The sample taken for sequencing was peripheral blood. Receptors were obtained from a woman in her thirties with COVID-19, enrolled during active disease. Each CDR3 is given with its conserved first and last residue. The D gene is left open where the match is weak.

CDR3aa	v_gene	d_gene
CASSNRGEAFF	TRBV6-6	TRBD1
CASSESGTAYGYTF	TRBV6-1	TRBD1
CAISDSLSEAPNTEAFF	TRBV10-3	-
CASSQLGDYLGGGYTF	TRBV5-6	-
CASSPPGEQQDEKLFF	TRBV2	-
CASSLTYGQETQYF	TRBV27	-
CASSPWGGQETQYF	TRBV7-9	TRBD2
CASRQEHSPLHF	TRBV12-3/TRBV12-4	-
CASSLEGASADTQYF	TRBV5-1	TRBD1
CASSFVAGGLTDTQYF	TRBV5-1	TRBD2
CASRGQDSYGYTF	TRBV19	TRBD1
CASSLGDGQGRQPQHF	TRBV5-1	TRBD1
CASSEVWGGTEAFF	TRBV6-1	-
CASSMTSGAYEQYF	TRBV19	TRBD2
CASSLGGSSYNSPLHF	TRBV5-1	-
CASSFRSRGWDEQFF	TRBV5-6	-
CASSVSGTEQLSSYNEQFF	TRBV9	TRBD1
CASSLLSGANVLTF	TRBV6-5	-
CASRPTPTGELFF	TRBV7-9	-
CASTMTWGRNYGYTF	TRBV7-9	-
CASSSPGQGNEKLFF	TRBV6-5	TRBD1
CARNTGGLETQYF	TRBV2	TRBD2
CASSQESPGLAVTGELFF	TRBV4-1	TRBD2
CSVKGVGTGELFF	TRBV29-1	-